This TCR beta chain was identified in a study of blood T cells in healthy people across ages. Study results and limitations: Aged donors had fewer naive CD4+ cells and lower diversity than long-lived donors.

Next came a second PCR, run for roughly 7 to 12 cycles, which used a sample-barcoded 5' primer along with a J-beta primer mix. Carrying 12 random nucleotides, a template-switch adaptor labeled each individual cDNA molecule. MiXCR, run by TCRdb on the 5' RACE reads, gives a single entry per CDR3 protein. The sample has roughly 680,000 distinct CDR3 sequences, around 49% seen once; the top ten hold about a third. Trimming shortened V by 2 bases and J by 1 base, and 5 bases separated the two germline ends. The CDR3 is 13 residues long. Per the germline V gene, CDR1 is MNHEY and CDR2 is SVGAGI. Comment on this clonotype: Its antigen is as yet unknown.

This chain joins TRBV6-5 and TRBJ1-2; D is uncertain. The source is a woman aged 55-70 years in good health. The sequenced sample consisted of blood. CDR3 protein: CASSYRLNYGYTF. The CDR3 coding sequence is TGTGCCAGCAGTTACCGGCTTAACTATGGCTACACCTTC.